Presented here are 21 T cell receptor beta chains from one specimen sequenced in a study of breast tumors, draining lymph nodes, adjacent tissues. Axillary draining lymph nodes of breast cancer patients supplied the node samples. TCRdb re-derived calls from the multiplex PCR reads in MiXCR, one entry per CDR3 protein. The table shows approximately 130,000 distinct CDR3 sequences, with less than 25% occurring only once. Sequencing was done on a sample of axillary lymph node tissue. All receptors derive from a female donor with breast cancer. Some clones in this sample may be carry-over from other donors' samples.

This clonotype was observed many times. The gene calls are TRBV5-1 and TRBJ2-7; maybe TRBD1 (5 bases). The CDR3 runs 14 residues. Germline lookup yields CDR1 SGHRS and CDR2 YFSETQ. V was clipped by 0 bases and J by 5 bases, with 12 bases between them. The CDR3 bases are TGCGCCAGCAGCTTGGTTGGGCAGGGCGACGAGCAGTACTTC. Its protein is CASSLVGQGDEQYF.

This clonotype was seen at least ten times. The V call is TRBV20-1, the J call TRBJ2-3; possible D gene TRBD1, 5 bases. Germline assignment: CDR1 DFQATT and CDR2 SNEGSKA (reference sequence). Deletions cut 0 bases from V and 8 bases from J, with 21 bases between. The CDR3 has 16 amino acids. The CDR3 here is CSARDQRTPRGGTQYF. DNA of the CDR3: TGCAGTGCTAGAGATCAGAGGACACCAAGGGGCGGTACGCAGTATTTT.

This clonotype was detected many times. The CDR3 coding sequence is TGTGCCAGCAGTGACCGGGACAGGGTTTTCCAAGAGACCCAGTACTTC. Translating gives CASSDRDRVFQETQYF. The chain carries TRBV2 and TRBJ2-5; 9 bases are shared with TRBD1. There are 16 residues in the CDR3. V gave up 3 bases and J gave up 1 base; unmatched junction bases: 6. Per germline, CDR1 SNHLY and CDR2 FYNNEI.

Notes on this clonotype: Sequence at one end of the junction differs from germline and may be a read error. This chain uses TRBV7-9 with TRBJ2-1; 9 bases are shared with TRBD2. In germline, CDR1 is SEHNR, CDR2 FQNEAQ (reference sequence). The CDR3 has 14 residues. CDR3: CASSSGLAGNGQFF. The CDR3 nucleotides read TGTGCCAGCAGCTCCGGGCTAGCGGGAAATGGGCAGTTCTTC. Together with reference TRBV7-9 and TRBJ2-1, the CDR3 gives the full variable domain: DTGVSQNPRHKITKRGQNVTFRCDPISEHNRLYWYRQTLGQGPEFLTYFQNEAQLEKSRLLSDRFSAERPKGSFSTLEIQRTEQGDSAMYLCASSSGLAGNGQFFGPGTRLTVL.

This clonotype was recorded at least ten times. The genes are TRBV30 and TRBJ2-7; TRBD2 is a possible D gene (5 bases). With 1 base removed from V and 6 bases from J, the gap between germline ends came to 16 bases. This CDR3 has 14 amino acids. Germline V gene lookup returns CDR1 GTSNPN and CDR2 SVGIG (reference sequence). The CDR3 nucleotides are TGTGCCTGGAGTGCGGGAAGTCTCGTGGGCGAGCAGTACTTC. Translating gives CAWSAGSLVGEQYF.

This clonotype was observed once. This may stem from a read error, because a much larger clone lies one nucleotide away. As DNA, the CDR3 is TGTGCCAGCAGCGTAGAAGGCAGGAACTACGAGCAGTACTTC. It translates to CASSVEGRNYEQYF. The chain is built from TRBV9 and TRBJ2-7; D gene unclear. Germline CDR1 and CDR2: SGDLS and YYNGEE. The CDR3 has 14 residues. The V and J ends lost 0 bases and 3 bases respectively, with 10 bases between them.

As regards this clonotype: With a much larger clone just one base away, this may be a read error. V is TRBV15 and J is TRBJ2-1, with 7 bases matching TRBD2. The CDR3 is 14 residues long. The germline V gene encodes CDR1 LNHNV and CDR2 YYDKDF (reference sequence). With 3 bases clipped from V and 10 bases from J, the junction kept 9 bases outside the gene matches. CDR3 DNA: TGTGCCACCAGCAGGAGCCCAGCGGGAAAAGAGCAGTTCTTC. Translated, it gives CATSRSPAGKEQFF. The full variable domain, in which reference TRBV15 and TRBJ2-1 provide the parts outside the CDR3, is DAMVIQNPRYQVTQFGKPVTLSCSQTLNHNVMYWYQQKSSQAPKLLFHYYDKDFNNEADTPDNFQSRRPNTSFCFLDIRSPGLGDTAMYLCATSRSPAGKEQFFGPGTRLTVL.

Concerning this clonotype: A read error may be the cause here, since a much bigger clone is one base away. The genes are TRBV7-6 and TRBJ2-7; 8 nucleotides match TRBD2. Germline CDR1 and CDR2: SGHVS and FNYEAQ. The CDR3 totals 13 residues. CDR3 residues: CAGSKGGGYEQYF. Here the CDR3 DNA reads TGTGCCGGCAGCAAGGGCGGGGGGTACGAGCAGTACTTC.

This clonotype was seen many times. The chain combines TRBV20-1 with TRBJ2-1, with D perhaps matching TRBD1 (5 bases). The germline V gene has CDR1 DFQATT and CDR2 SNEGSKA (reference sequence). The V end lost 5 bases, the J end lost 6 bases, and 17 bases lay between the germline ends. The CDR3 is 14 amino acids. CDR3 DNA: TGCAGTGCTGGCCTCACCCTGACAGTCAATGAGCAGTTCTTC. Translated: CSAGLTLTVNEQFF.

This clonotype was counted many times. The rearrangement uses TRBV5-1 and TRBJ2-7; TRBD1 or TRBD2 may be the D gene (5 bases each). This CDR3 is built from 15 residues. The V gene's germline CDR1 is SGHRS and CDR2 YFSETQ. Trimming took 5 bases from V and 0 from J, leaving 15 bases between them. CDR3 loop: CASRRRDDSSYEQYF. Written as DNA, the CDR3 is TGCGCCAGCAGACGCCGGGACGATTCCTCCTACGAGCAGTACTTC.

The sample holds many counts of this clonotype. This chain uses TRBV6-1 with TRBJ1-3, with D unresolved. Trimming took 7 bases from V and 1 from J, leaving 8 bases between them. This CDR3 is built from 13 residues. The germline V gene encodes CDR1 MNHNS and CDR2 SASEGT. This chain's CDR3 is CASKIPSGNTIYF. The CDR3, as DNA: TGTGCCAGCAAGATCCCATCTGGAAACACCATATATTTT.

Regarding this clonotype: A much larger clone is a single base away; this may be a read error. A read error is likely, as this CDR3 ends without the conserved phenylalanine or tryptophan. The genes are TRBV5-4 and TRBJ2-3; tentative D call: TRBD2 (5 bases). The CDR3 has 12 residues. Germline CDR1 is SGHNT and CDR2 is YYREEE (reference sequence). V was cut by 9 bases and J by 0 bases, with 8 bases left in between. For the CDR3, the DNA is TGTGCCATTGGGGAGAGCACAGATACGCAGTATATT. Its translation: CAIGESTDTQYI.

This clonotype has a count of ten or more. The chain couples TRBV20-1 to TRBJ2-1, with TRBD1 identical over 11 bases. The V and J ends lost 6 bases and 8 bases, in that order; junction bases with no gene match: 9. The CDR3 consists of 14 residues. Germline CDR1 DFQATT, CDR2 SNEGSKA (reference sequence). The CDR3 loop reads CSADRDRGSDEQFF. Here the CDR3 DNA reads TGCAGTGCGGATCGGGACAGGGGGTCGGATGAGCAGTTCTTC.

A note on this clonotype: A much larger clone differs by one base, so this may be a read error. The chain joins TRBV27 to TRBJ2-7; 9 bases are shared with TRBD1. The CDR3 contains 15 residues. The germline gives CDR1 MNHEY, CDR2 SMNVEV (reference sequence). Losses at the gene ends were 7 bases for V and 3 bases for J; bases not matched to a gene: 10. In DNA form, the CDR3 reads TGTGCCAGCATTCCAAGGACAGGGGCGGACTACGAGCAGTACTTC. Its protein is CASIPRTGADYEQYF.

This clonotype was observed at least ten times. The rearrangement uses TRBV6-6 and TRBJ2-7, with TRBD2 matching over 9 bases. The germline V gene has CDR1 MNHNY and CDR2 SVGAGI (reference sequence). With V trimmed by 6 bases and J by 3 bases, 3 bases remained unmatched. There are 13 residues in the CDR3. CDR3 residues: CASRTSGFYEQYF. The CDR3 DNA reads TGTGCCAGCAGGACTAGCGGATTCTACGAGCAGTACTTC.

This clonotype was found many times. This sequence joins TRBV20-1 and TRBJ2-7, with 9 bases identical to TRBD2. The length of the CDR3 is 15 residues. The trim removed 0 bases at V and 3 bases at J, leaving 6 bases unmatched. Per germline, CDR1 DFQATT and CDR2 SNEGSKA (reference sequence). The CDR3 DNA is TGCAGTGCTAGAGATCCCCAGCGGGGGGACTACGAGCAGTACTTC. As protein: CSARDPQRGDYEQYF.

This clonotype was seen many times. The J gene is TRBJ1-2, the V gene TRBV29-1; D is uncertain. The CDR3 runs to 13 residues. Germline assignment: CDR1 SQVTM and CDR2 ANQGSEA. V was cut by 4 bases and J by 4 bases, with 13 bases left in between. As DNA, the CDR3 is TGCAGCGTTGGTAAGGCGATGAGCTATGGCTACACCTTC. Translation gives CSVGKAMSYGYTF.

This clonotype was observed many times. The CDR3 sequence: CASSQGGFNYEQFF. The CDR3 region has the DNA TGTGCCAGCAGCCAAGGAGGGTTCAACTATGAGCAGTTCTTC. This chain joins TRBV3-1 and TRBJ2-1; perhaps TRBD2 as D (5 bases). The germline V gene encodes CDR1 LGHDT and CDR2 YNNKEL (reference sequence). The CDR3 is 14 residues long. The ends were cut back, 1 base at V and 8 bases at J, with 12 bases in the middle.

This clonotype was detected ten times or more. The chain uses TRBV9 and TRBJ2-1; 7 positions match TRBD1. The trim removed 4 bases at V and 3 bases at J, leaving 10 bases unmatched. The germline gives CDR1 SGDLS, CDR2 YYNGEE. The CDR3 covers 16 residues. The CDR3 here is CASSLDRVAYYNEQFF. The CDR3 DNA reads as TGTGCCAGCAGCCTCGACAGGGTGGCTTACTACAATGAGCAGTTCTTC.

This clonotype was counted ten times or more. CDR3: CASSVDVVDEQFF. CDR3 DNA: TGTGCCAGCAGCGTGGACGTCGTTGATGAGCAGTTCTTC. This rearrangement joins TRBV7-2 to TRBJ2-1; D is undetermined. Germline loops: CDR1 SGHTA, CDR2 FQGNSA. The CDR3 is 13 amino acids. Trimming pared 5 bases from V and 8 bases from J, leaving 13 bases between.

This clonotype was counted once. This may be a read error: a much more frequent sequence differs by one nucleotide. V gene TRBV6-6 combines with J gene TRBJ1-4, with D perhaps matching TRBD1 (5 bases). The CDR3 consists of 15 residues. Germline CDR1 reads MNHNY; CDR2 reads SVGAGI (reference sequence). In DNA form, the CDR3 reads TGTGCCAGCAGTTCGGGGCGGAAAACTAGTGAAAAACTGTTTTTT. This encodes CASSSGRKTSEKLFF.